The present T cell receptor beta chain was sequenced within a study of blood T cell repertoires in COVID-19. About the research overall: Samples of COVID-19 (acute and convalescent) were obtained from the United States, Italy and Spain.

The CDR3 spans 14 residues. In germline, CDR1 is SGHRS, CDR2 YFSETQ. V was clipped by 0 bases and J by 2 bases, with 8 bases between them. Original processing methods: Researchers report that nucleated cell counts were estimated from reference gene primer amplification. Some clones are missing from TCRdb's copy, which holds only in-frame ones; the method was immunoSEQ multiplex PCR. V and J calls and clone size are copied from that table; D and trimming were computed from the DNA. Of some 50,000 clones in the sample, around 86% were seen once. This sequence originates from a woman aged 55-69 years with acute or convalescent COVID-19. The rearrangement uses TRBV5-1 and TRBJ1-1; D ambiguous. The sequencing sample was made of peripheral blood. Here the CDR3 reads CASSLEAVNTEAFF. The CDR3 nucleotides are TGCGCCAGCAGCTTGGAAGCGGTCAACACTGAAGCTTTCTTT.